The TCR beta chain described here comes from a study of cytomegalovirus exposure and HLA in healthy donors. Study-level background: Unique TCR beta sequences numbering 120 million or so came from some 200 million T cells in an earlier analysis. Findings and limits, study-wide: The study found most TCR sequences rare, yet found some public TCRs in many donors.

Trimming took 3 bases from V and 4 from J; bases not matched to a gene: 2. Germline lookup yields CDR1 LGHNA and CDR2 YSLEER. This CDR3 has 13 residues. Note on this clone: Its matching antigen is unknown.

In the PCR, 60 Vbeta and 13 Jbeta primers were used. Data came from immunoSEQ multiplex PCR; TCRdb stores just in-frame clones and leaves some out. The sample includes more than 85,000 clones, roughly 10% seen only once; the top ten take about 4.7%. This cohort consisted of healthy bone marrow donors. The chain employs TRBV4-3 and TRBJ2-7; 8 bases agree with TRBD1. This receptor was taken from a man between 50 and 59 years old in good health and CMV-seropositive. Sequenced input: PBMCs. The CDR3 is CASSQNRGYEQYF. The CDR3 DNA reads TGCGCCAGCAGCCAGAACAGGGGGTACGAGCAGTACTTC.